These 23 T cell receptor beta chains came from one sample sequenced in a study of naive and memory T cell subsets. Ligated cDNA underwent four rounds of PCR with nested alpha and beta constant region primers and SP2. One entry per CDR3 protein, called by TCRdb with MiXCR from the 5' RACE reads. The sample includes roughly 60,000 distinct CDR3 sequences, roughly 7% seen only once; the top ten take 8.5% to 10%. The library had UMIs added by 3' ligation of an oligonucleotide to TCR cDNA. The receptors originated from a male donor in good health.

This clonotype was counted only a few times. The rearrangement uses TRBV5-1 and TRBJ2-2; a possible D gene is TRBD2 (6 bases). The CDR3 runs to 12 residues. Deletions cut 4 bases from V and 10 bases from J, with 11 bases between. Germline V gene sequence: CDR1 SGHRS, CDR2 YFSETQ. The CDR3 nucleotides read TGCGCCAGCAGCCCGGGAGCGCTGGAGCTGTTTTTT. Translated, it gives CASSPGALELFF.

This clonotype has only a few counts. The V gene is TRBV11-2, the J gene TRBJ2-7; D might be TRBD1 or TRBD2, each matching 7 bases. CDR3 length: 16 amino acids. The germline V gene has CDR1 SGHAT and CDR2 FQNNGV. V was shortened by 2 bases and J by 2 bases, with 16 bases between the two germline ends. CDR3 residues: CASSLRGGDRTYEQYF. DNA for the CDR3: TGTGCCAGCAGCTTACGAGGGGGGGACAGAACCTACGAGCAGTACTTC.

This clonotype was observed a handful of times. The CDR3 bases are TGTGCCAGCAAATCTGGGGGGCTTGACAGCAATCAGCCCCAGCATTTT. Residues: CASKSGGLDSNQPQHF. The chain couples TRBV12-3 or TRBV12-4 to TRBJ1-5, with D possibly being TRBD1 (6 bases). CDR3 size: 16 residues. Between the trimmed V and J ends, which lost 7 bases and 1 base, there was a span of 17 bases.

In this sample, this clonotype turned up many times. The chain is built from TRBV5-1 and TRBJ2-7; tentatively, D is TRBD2 (6 bases). The V end lost 4 bases, the J end lost 0 bases, and 11 bases lay between the germline ends. The germline CDR1 and CDR2 sequences are SGHRS and YFSETQ. This CDR3 region has 14 residues. CDR3: CASSGGTVSYEQYF. The CDR3 DNA reads as TGCGCCAGCAGCGGCGGGACGGTCTCCTACGAGCAGTACTTC.

This clonotype has only a few counts. This chain joins TRBV14 and TRBJ1-1, with D uncertain. From germline, CDR1 is SGHDN and CDR2 FVKESK. The CDR3 runs to 12 residues. Deletions cut 6 bases from V and 5 bases from J, with 10 bases between. CDR3 protein: CASRQMGTEAFF. In DNA, the CDR3 is TGTGCCAGCAGGCAGATGGGGACTGAAGCTTTCTTT. The full variable domain, its missing parts supplied by reference TRBV14 and TRBJ1-1, is EAGVTQFPSHSVIEKGQTVTLRCDPISGHDNLYWYRRVMGKEIKFLLHFVKESKQDESGMPNNRFLAERTGGTYSTLKVQPAELEDSGVYFCASRQMGTEAFFGQGTRLTVV.

Concerning this clonotype itself: This could be a read error, since a much larger clone is one nucleotide away. The chain is built from TRBV6-5 and TRBJ1-5; D gene unclear. CDR1 is MNHEY, CDR2 SVGAGI, per germline. The CDR3 length is 14 residues. CDR3 DNA: TGTTCCAGCAGTTACTCGGGTCCGAGCCAGCCCCAGCATTTT. Its protein product is CSSSYSGPSQPQHF.

This clonotype was recorded at least ten times. This chain links TRBV7-2 with TRBJ2-2, with D possibly TRBD1 on 6 matching bases. Germline-derived CDR1 and CDR2 are SGHTA and FQGNSA. There are 15 residues in the CDR3. V was trimmed by 1 base and J by 3 bases, leaving 9 bases between them. DNA for the CDR3: TGTGCCAGCAGCTTAGGGGACATATACACCGGGGAGCTGTTTTTT. Translating it yields CASSLGDIYTGELFF.

The chain has TRBV14 and TRBJ1-4; D is undetermined. V was pared by 4 bases and J by 5 bases, with 14 bases between. CDR3 length: 15 amino acids. The germline V gene has CDR1 SGHDN and CDR2 FVKESK. The CDR3 DNA reads TGTGCCAGCAGCCGTGACACACGTCGAAATGAAAAACTGTTTTTT. It encodes CASSRDTRRNEKLFF.

In this sample, this clonotype turned up many times. CDR3 residues: CSIAGSQGARWETQYF. The CDR3 DNA follows: TGCAGCATCGCTGGTTCCCAGGGGGCCCGGTGGGAGACCCAGTACTTC. The gene calls are TRBV29-1 and TRBJ2-5, with 8 bases lining up with TRBD1. Germline V gene sequence: CDR1 SQVTM, CDR2 ANQGSEA. Trimming removed 8 bases from V and 5 bases from J; junction bases left unmatched: 19. The CDR3 covers 16 residues.

This clonotype was found many times. The chain uses TRBV27 and TRBJ1-2; possible D gene TRBD1, 5 bases. The length of the CDR3 is 11 residues. Germline-derived CDR1 and CDR2 are MNHEY and SMNVEV (reference sequence). V was shortened by 7 bases and J by 8 bases, with 11 bases between the two germline ends. The CDR3, as DNA: TGTGCCAGCAAGGGGAACTCCGGCTACACCTTC. Amino acid sequence: CASKGNSGYTF.

This clonotype was recorded at least ten times. J is TRBJ1-1 and V is TRBV20-1, with 7 bases fitting TRBD1. The V gene end was trimmed by 5 bases and the J gene end by 4 bases; junction bases not matched to a gene: 10. CDR1 and CDR2 (germline): DFQATT, SNEGSKA (reference sequence). The CDR3 runs to 14 residues. CDR3 sequence reads: CSARKQGLATEAFF. In nucleotides, the CDR3 is TGCAGTGCTCGTAAACAGGGGCTTGCCACTGAAGCTTTCTTT.

This clonotype turned up a few times. V and J are TRBV4-2 and TRBJ1-3; D call uncertain. The CDR3 has 17 amino acids. Trimming took 4 bases from V and 0 from J, leaving 16 bases between them. Germline V gene lookup returns CDR1 LGHNA and CDR2 YNFKEQ. The CDR3 reads CASSREHLTDSGNTIYF. Here the CDR3 DNA reads TGTGCCAGCAGCCGAGAACACCTGACGGACTCTGGAAACACCATATATTTT.

This chain joins TRBV3-1 and TRBJ2-5; the match to TRBD2 covers 7 bases. This CDR3 has 15 amino acids. Germline CDR1 LGHDT, CDR2 YNNKEL (reference sequence). The V segment lost 4 bases and the J segment 3 bases; nucleotides outside the gene matches: 8. The CDR3 is CASSPLMGGEETQYF. DNA for the CDR3: TGTGCCAGCAGCCCACTTATGGGAGGGGAAGAGACCCAGTACTTC.

The rearrangement uses TRBV7-9 and TRBJ1-5; D not resolved. The CDR3 sequence is 14 residues long. V shed 10 bases and J shed 0 bases, with 13 bases lying between them. The germline gives CDR1 SEHNR, CDR2 FQNEAQ (reference sequence). The CDR3 loop is CAIQDGYSNQPQHF. In nucleotides, the CDR3 is TGTGCCATCCAGGACGGATATAGCAATCAGCCCCAGCATTTT.

This clonotype was seen a handful of times. The genes are TRBV28 and TRBJ2-7; D uncertain. Trimming left V 6 bases short and J 0 bases short, with 21 bases between. This CDR3 has 17 amino acids. Germline loops: CDR1 MDHEN, CDR2 SYDVKM. The CDR3 bases are TGTGCCAGCAGCCTCACCCTCGGGCGGCTGAGCTCCTACGAGCAGTACTTC. Protein: CASSLTLGRLSSYEQYF.

Notes on this clonotype: A single base separates this from a much larger clone, so it may be a read error. The V call is TRBV12-3 or TRBV12-4, the J call TRBJ2-2, with 7 nucleotides matching TRBD2. The CDR3 has 15 residues. Trimming took 8 bases from V and 2 from J; bases not matched to a gene: 8. Here the CDR3 reads CASPIPSGNTGELFF. The CDR3 region has the DNA TGTGCCAGCCCCATCCCTAGCGGAAACACCGGGGAGCTGTTTTTT.

This clonotype was counted between two and nine times. The gene calls are TRBV11-2 and TRBJ2-7, with D possibly matching TRBD2 (6 bases). The CDR3 sequence is 15 residues long. The V end lost 7 bases, the J end lost 6 bases, and 22 bases lay between the germline ends. Germline loops: CDR1 SGHAT, CDR2 FQNNGV. CDR3 nucleotides: TGTGCCAGCAACAACGACGGGCCGACTAGGGGCGAGCAGTACTTC. This translates into CASNNDGPTRGEQYF. The full variable domain, its missing parts supplied by reference TRBV11-2 and TRBJ2-7, is EAGVAQSPRYKIIEKRQSVAFWCNPISGHATLYWYQQILGQGPKLLIQFQNNGVVDDSQLPKDRFSAERLKGVDSTLKIQPAKLEDSAVYLCASNNDGPTRGEQYFGPGTRLTVT.

V and J are TRBV6-4 and TRBJ1-1; 9 nucleotides align to TRBD1. The CDR3 runs 14 residues. Germline CDR1 MRHNA, CDR2 SNTAGT. The junction had 10 bases not matched to a gene; V was cut back by 5 bases and J by 9 bases. The DNA for the CDR3 is TGTGCCAGCAGTTCTACAGGGGGCGCGATCCAAGCTTTCTTT. Encoded protein: CASSSTGGAIQAFF.

This clonotype was recorded at least ten times. This chain joins TRBV6-5 and TRBJ1-2, with no clear D. Germline loops: CDR1 MNHEY, CDR2 SVGAGI. The CDR3 is 11 amino acids. Trimming took off 2 bases at V and 4 bases at J, with 2 bases between the two ends. The CDR3 bases are TGTGCCAGCAGTTACGGCTATGGCTACACCTTC. Translation: CASSYGYGYTF.

This chain connects TRBV20-1 to TRBJ1-1; D is uncertain. The CDR3 runs to 14 residues. Germline V gene data show CDR1 as DFQATT and CDR2 as SNEGSKA (reference sequence). Between the trimmed V and J ends, which lost 3 bases and 6 bases, there was a span of 17 bases. The CDR3 region is CSARGGRSSPEAFF. For the CDR3, the DNA is TGCAGTGCTAGGGGAGGGAGGTCTTCGCCTGAAGCTTTCTTT.

This clonotype was seen just once. The V call is TRBV7-6, the J call TRBJ2-3; the D gene could be TRBD1 or TRBD2 (6 bases each). Trimming shortened V by 1 base and J by 2 bases, and 28 bases separated the two germline ends. The CDR3 loop spans 21 amino acids. Germline V gene lookup returns CDR1 SGHVS and CDR2 FNYEAQ. The DNA of the CDR3 is TGTGCCAGCAGCTTAGTGGGGGGCCCGTACCCGGAGTCACGAATCACAGATACGCAGTATTTT. Translating gives CASSLVGGPYPESRITDTQYF.

This clonotype was seen a handful of times. The V and J genes are TRBV6-1 and TRBJ1-1; 8 nucleotides agree with TRBD1. The CDR3 is 15 amino acids. With 5 bases clipped from V and 2 bases from J, the junction kept 7 bases outside the gene matches. Germline V gene lookup returns CDR1 MNHNS and CDR2 SASEGT. CDR3 sequence: CASSPLGQGNTEAFF. The CDR3 DNA reads as TGTGCCAGCAGTCCACTCGGACAGGGAAACACTGAAGCTTTCTTT.

This clonotype came up many times. V is TRBV27 and J is TRBJ2-1, with D perhaps TRBD2 (6 bases). Trimming shortened V by 6 bases and J by 3 bases, and 15 bases separated the two germline ends. The CDR3 runs to 15 residues. Looked up from germline, CDR1 is MNHEY and CDR2 is SMNVEV (reference sequence). CDR3 sequence: CASSLADYNYNEQFF. The CDR3 region has the DNA TGTGCCAGCAGCCTGGCGGACTATAACTACAATGAGCAGTTCTTC.